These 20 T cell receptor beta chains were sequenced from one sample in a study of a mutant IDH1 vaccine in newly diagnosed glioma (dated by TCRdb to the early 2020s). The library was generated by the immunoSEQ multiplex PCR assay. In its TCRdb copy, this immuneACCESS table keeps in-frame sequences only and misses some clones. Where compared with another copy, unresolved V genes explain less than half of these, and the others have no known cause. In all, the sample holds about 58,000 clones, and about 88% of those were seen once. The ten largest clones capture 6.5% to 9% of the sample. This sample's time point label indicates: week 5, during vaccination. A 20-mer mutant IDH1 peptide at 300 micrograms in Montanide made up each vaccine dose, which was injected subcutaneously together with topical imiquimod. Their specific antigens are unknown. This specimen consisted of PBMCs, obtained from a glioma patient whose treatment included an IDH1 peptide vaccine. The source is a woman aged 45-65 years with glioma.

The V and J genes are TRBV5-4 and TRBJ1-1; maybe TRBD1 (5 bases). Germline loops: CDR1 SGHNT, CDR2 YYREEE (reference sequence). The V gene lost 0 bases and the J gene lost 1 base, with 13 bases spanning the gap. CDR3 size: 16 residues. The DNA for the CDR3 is TGTGCCAGCAGCTTGGCCTTCGGGGGGAAGAACACTGAAGCTTTCTTT. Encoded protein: CASSLAFGGKNTEAFF.

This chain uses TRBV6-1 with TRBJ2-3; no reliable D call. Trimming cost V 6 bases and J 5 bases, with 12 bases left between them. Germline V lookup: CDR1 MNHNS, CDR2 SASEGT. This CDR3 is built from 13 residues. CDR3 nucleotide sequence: TGTGCCAGCAGAAGGACGTTCAAAGATACGCAGTATTTT. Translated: CASRRTFKDTQYF.

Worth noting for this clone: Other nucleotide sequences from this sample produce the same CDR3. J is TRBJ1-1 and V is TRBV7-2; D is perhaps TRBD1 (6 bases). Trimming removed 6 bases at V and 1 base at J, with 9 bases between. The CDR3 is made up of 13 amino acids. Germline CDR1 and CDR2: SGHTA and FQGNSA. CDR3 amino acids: CASSLQGNTEAFF. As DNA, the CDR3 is TGTGCCAGCAGTCTACAGGGGAACACTGAAGCTTTCTTT.

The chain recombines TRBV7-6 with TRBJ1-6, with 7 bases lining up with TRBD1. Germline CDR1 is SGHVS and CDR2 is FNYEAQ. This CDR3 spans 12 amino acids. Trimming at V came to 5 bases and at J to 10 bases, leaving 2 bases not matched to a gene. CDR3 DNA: TGTGCCAGCAGCGCAGGGGGATCACCCCTCCACTTT. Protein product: CASSAGGSPLHF.

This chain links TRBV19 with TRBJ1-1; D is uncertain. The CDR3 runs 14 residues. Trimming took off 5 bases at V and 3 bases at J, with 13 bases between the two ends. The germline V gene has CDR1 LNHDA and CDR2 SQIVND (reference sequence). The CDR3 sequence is CASSPRHGDTEAFF. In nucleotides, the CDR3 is TGTGCCAGTAGTCCGCGACATGGGGACACTGAAGCTTTCTTT.

CDR3 sequence: CASSEGGVRGVRNIQYF. CDR3 nucleotides: TGTGCCAGCAGCGAGGGGGGTGTCAGGGGAGTTAGAAACATTCAGTACTTC. The chain couples TRBV9 to TRBJ2-4; D possibly uses TRBD1 or TRBD2 (6 bases each). The CDR3 is made up of 17 amino acids. The germline CDR1 and CDR2 sequences are SGDLS and YYNGEE. The V gene lost 3 bases and the J gene lost 6 bases, with 22 bases spanning the gap.

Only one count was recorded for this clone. CDR3 bases: TGTGCCAGCAGTTTTAAACCCGACCGGCCGGGCAATCAGCCCCAGCATTTT. Translation gives CASSFKPDRPGNQPQHF. The chain recombines TRBV27 with TRBJ1-5; D uncertain. CDR3 size: 17 residues. V lost 3 bases and J lost 2, with 17 bases in between. Germline V gene data show CDR1 as MNHEY and CDR2 as SMNVEV (reference sequence).

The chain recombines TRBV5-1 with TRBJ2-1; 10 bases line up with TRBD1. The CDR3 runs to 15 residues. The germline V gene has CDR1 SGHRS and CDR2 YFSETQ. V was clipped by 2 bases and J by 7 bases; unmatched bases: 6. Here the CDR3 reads CASSLTGQGVNEQFF. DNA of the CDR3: TGCGCCAGCAGCTTAACCGGACAGGGGGTGAATGAGCAGTTCTTC. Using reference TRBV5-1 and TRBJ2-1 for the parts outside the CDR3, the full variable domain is KAGVTQTPRYLIKTRGQQVTLSCSPISGHRSVSWYQQTPGQGLQFLFEYFSETQRNKGNFPGRFSGRQFSNSRSEMNVSTLELGDSALYLCASSLTGQGVNEQFFGPGTRLTVL.

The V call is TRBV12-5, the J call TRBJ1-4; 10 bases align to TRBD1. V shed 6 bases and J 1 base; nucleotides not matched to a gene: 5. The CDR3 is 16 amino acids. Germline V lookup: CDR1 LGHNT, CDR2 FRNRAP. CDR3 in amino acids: CASGQGQGKTNEKLFF. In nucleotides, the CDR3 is TGTGCTAGTGGGCAGGGACAGGGGAAAACTAATGAAAAACTGTTTTTT.

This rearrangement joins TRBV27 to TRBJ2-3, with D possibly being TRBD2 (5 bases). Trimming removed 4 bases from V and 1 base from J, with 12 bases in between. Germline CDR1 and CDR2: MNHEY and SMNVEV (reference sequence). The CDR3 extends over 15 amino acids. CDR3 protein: CASSSGLVRTDTQYF. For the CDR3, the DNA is TGTGCCAGCAGTTCTGGACTTGTTCGCACAGATACGCAGTATTTT.

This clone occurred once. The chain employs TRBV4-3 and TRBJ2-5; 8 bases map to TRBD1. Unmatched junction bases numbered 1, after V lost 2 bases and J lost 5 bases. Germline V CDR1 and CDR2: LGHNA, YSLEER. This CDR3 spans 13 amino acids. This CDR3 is CASSQTGGETQYF. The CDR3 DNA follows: TGCGCCAGCAGCCAAACAGGGGGGGAGACCCAGTACTTC.

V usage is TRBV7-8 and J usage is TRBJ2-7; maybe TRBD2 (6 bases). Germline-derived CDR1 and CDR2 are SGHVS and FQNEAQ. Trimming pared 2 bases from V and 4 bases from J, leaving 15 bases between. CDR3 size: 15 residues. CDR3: CASSLMASEIYEQYF. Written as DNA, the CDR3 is TGTGCCAGCAGCTTAATGGCTAGCGAGATTTACGAGCAGTACTTC.

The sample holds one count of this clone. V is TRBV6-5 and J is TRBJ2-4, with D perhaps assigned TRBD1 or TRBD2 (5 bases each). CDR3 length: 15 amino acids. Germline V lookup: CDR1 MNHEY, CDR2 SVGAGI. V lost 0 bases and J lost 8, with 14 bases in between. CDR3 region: CASSYSAIGDDIQYF. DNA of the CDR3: TGTGCCAGCAGTTACTCTGCGATCGGGGACGACATTCAGTACTTC.

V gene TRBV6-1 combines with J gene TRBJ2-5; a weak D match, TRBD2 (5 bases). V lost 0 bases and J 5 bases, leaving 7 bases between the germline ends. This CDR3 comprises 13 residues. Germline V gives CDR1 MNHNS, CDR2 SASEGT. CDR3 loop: CASSEARRETQYF. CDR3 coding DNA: TGTGCCAGCAGTGAAGCTAGGAGGGAGACCCAGTACTTC.

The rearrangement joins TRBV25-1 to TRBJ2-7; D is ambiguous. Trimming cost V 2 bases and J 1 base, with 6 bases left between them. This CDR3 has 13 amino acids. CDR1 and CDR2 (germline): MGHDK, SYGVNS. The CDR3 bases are TGTGCCAGCAGTGAACCCGGGTCCTACGAGCAGTACTTC. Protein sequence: CASSEPGSYEQYF.

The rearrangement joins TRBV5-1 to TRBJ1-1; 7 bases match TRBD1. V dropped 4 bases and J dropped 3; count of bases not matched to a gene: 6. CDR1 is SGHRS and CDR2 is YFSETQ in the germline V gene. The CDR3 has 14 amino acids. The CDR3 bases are TGCGCCAGCAGCCTGGGAGACAGGGACACTGAAGCTTTCTTT. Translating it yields CASSLGDRDTEAFF.

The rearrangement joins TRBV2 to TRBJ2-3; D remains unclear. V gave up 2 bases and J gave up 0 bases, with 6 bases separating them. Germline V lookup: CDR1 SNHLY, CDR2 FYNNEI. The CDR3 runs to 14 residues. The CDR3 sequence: CASSEQGSTDTQYF. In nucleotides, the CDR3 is TGTGCCAGCAGTGAACAAGGGAGCACAGATACGCAGTATTTT.

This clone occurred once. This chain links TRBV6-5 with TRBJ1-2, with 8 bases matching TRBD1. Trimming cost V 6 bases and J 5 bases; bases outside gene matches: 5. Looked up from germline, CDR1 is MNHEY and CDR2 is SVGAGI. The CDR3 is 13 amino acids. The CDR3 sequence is CASRPRTGYGYTF. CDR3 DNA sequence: TGTGCCAGCAGACCACGGACAGGGTATGGCTACACCTTC.

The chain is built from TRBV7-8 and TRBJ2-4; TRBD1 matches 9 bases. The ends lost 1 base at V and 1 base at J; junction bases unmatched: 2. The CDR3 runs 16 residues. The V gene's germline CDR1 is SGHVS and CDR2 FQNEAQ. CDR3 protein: CASSLETGGAKNIQYF. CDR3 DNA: TGTGCCAGCAGCTTAGAGACAGGGGGGGCCAAAAACATTCAGTACTTC.

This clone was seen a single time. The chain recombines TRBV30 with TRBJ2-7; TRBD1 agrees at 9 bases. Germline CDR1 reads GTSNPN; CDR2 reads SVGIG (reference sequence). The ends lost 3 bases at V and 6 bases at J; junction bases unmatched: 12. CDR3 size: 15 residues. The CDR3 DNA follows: TGTGCCTGGAGACTCGGGGGGACAGGGAATCGCGAGCAGTACTTC. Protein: CAWRLGGTGNREQYF. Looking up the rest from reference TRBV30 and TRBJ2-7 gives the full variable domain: SQTIHQWPATLVQPVGSPLSLECTVEGTSNPNLYWYRQAAGRGLQLLFYSVGIGQISSEVPQNLSASRPQDRQFILSSKKLLLSDSGFYLCAWRLGGTGNREQYFGPGTRLTVT.